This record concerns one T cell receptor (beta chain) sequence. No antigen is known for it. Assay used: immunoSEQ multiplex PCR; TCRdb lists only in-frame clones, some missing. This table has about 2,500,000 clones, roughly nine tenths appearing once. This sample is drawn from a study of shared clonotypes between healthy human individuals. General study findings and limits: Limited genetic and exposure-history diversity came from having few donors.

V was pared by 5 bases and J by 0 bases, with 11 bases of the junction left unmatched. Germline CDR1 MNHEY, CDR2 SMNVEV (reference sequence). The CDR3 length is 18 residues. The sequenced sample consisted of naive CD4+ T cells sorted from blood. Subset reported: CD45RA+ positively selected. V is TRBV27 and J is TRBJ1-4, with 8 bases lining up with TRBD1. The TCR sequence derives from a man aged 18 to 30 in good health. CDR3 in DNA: TGTGCCAGCAGTCGCCGGACAGGGAGAGGGTCAACTAATGAAAAACTGTTTTTT. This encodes CASSRRTGRGSTNEKLFF.